Presented here are 25 T cell receptor beta chains from one specimen sequenced in a study of tumor-infiltrating lymphocytes in primary liver carcinoma. Making TCR beta cDNA involved 400 to 600 ng total RNA and a constant-region primer. A slightly modified ARM-PCR protocol with three nested multiplex PCR rounds produced these TCR beta libraries. The first two PCR rounds used TRBV1-TRBV30 forward primers with a C-beta reverse primer, about 10 cycles each. TCRdb called the multiplex PCR reads again in MiXCR, with one record for every CDR3 protein. This sample has 330,000 or so distinct CDR3 sequences; less than 65% occur once, and the top ten carry roughly 6%. It was unsorted whole blood that yielded blood RNA, and germline DNA was also extracted. Sequencing used peripheral blood. The origin of the receptors is a man aged 40-55 years with primary liver carcinoma and hepatitis B virus infection.

This chain links TRBV7-9 with TRBJ2-1; D may be TRBD2 (5 bases). Looked up from germline, CDR1 is SEHNR and CDR2 is FQNEAQ (reference sequence). This CDR3 comprises 15 residues. V was clipped by 1 base and J by 3 bases, with 10 bases between them. In DNA, the CDR3 is TGTGCCAGCAGCTTAGTGGGAGTGGGCTACAATGAGCAGTTCTTC. This codes for CASSLVGVGYNEQFF.

V and J are TRBV11-2 and TRBJ2-4; D may be TRBD2 (6 bases). Germline V gene sequence: CDR1 SGHAT, CDR2 FQNNGV. The CDR3 extends over 15 amino acids. V lost 4 bases and J lost 2, with 12 bases in between. CDR3 sequence (DNA): TGTGCCAGCAGCTGGAATCTAGCGCCCAAAAACATTCAGTACTTC. It codes for CASSWNLAPKNIQYF.

This chain joins TRBV11-2 and TRBJ2-1, with D possibly being TRBD2 (6 bases). This CDR3 has 16 amino acids. Trimming stripped 8 bases from V and 8 bases from J, with 25 bases between. Germline values: CDR1 SGHAT, CDR2 FQNNGV. The CDR3 DNA reads TGTGCCAGCTGCATGTTCGAGGGAGGAAGGTACGATGAGCAGTTCTTC. Amino acids: CASCMFEGGRYDEQFF.

The CDR3 loop is CAITSSGRTRFYEQYF. CDR3 in DNA: TGTGCCATCACATCTAGCGGGAGGACCAGGTTCTACGAGCAGTACTTC. The chain carries TRBV10-3 and TRBJ2-7; 11 bases fit TRBD2. V shed 7 bases and J 3 bases; nucleotides not matched to a gene: 11. Germline loops: CDR1 ENHRY, CDR2 SYGVKD. CDR3 length: 16 amino acids.

Remarks on this clonotype: This likely comes from a read error, as the CDR3 has no conserved phenylalanine or tryptophan at its end. The chain recombines TRBV4-3 with TRBJ1-4; D is ambiguous. Germline V gene data show CDR1 as LGHNA and CDR2 as YSLEER. This CDR3 spans 16 amino acids. Trimming shortened V by 4 bases and J by 5 bases, and 17 bases separated the two germline ends. In DNA, the CDR3 is TGCGCCAGCAGCCCCAGGTTCGGTGACGGCAATGAAAAACTGTTTTTA. It codes for CASSPRFGDGNEKLFL.

Notes on this clonotype: At one end, the junction sequence differs from germline, possibly due to a read error. The chain carries TRBV11-1 and TRBJ2-3; 8 bases agree with TRBD2. The CDR3 consists of 14 residues. Germline CDR1 SGHAT, CDR2 FQDESV (reference sequence). The CDR3 sequence: CASSFSGNTDMQYF. As DNA, the CDR3 is TGTGCCAGCAGCTTTAGCGGGAACACAGATATGCAGTATTTT.

This clonotype was picked up many times. The chain employs TRBV5-5 and TRBJ1-4; no clear D. CDR1 is SGHKS and CDR2 is YYEKEE in the germline V gene (reference sequence). The CDR3 has 13 residues. V was cut by 4 bases and J by 4 bases, with 8 bases left in between. In DNA, the CDR3 is TGTGCCAGCAGCAAGGACCTTAATGAAAAACTGTTTTTT. Amino acid sequence: CASSKDLNEKLFF.

The table lists this clonotype with many counts. This chain links TRBV10-2 with TRBJ1-4; weak D call: TRBD1 (5 bases). Germline loops: CDR1 WSHSY, CDR2 SAAADI. The CDR3 is made up of 13 amino acids. Trimming removed 5 bases from V and 8 bases from J, with 12 bases in between. CDR3 protein: CASSPGRSEKLFF. CDR3 nucleotides: TGCGCCAGCAGTCCGGGACGGTCGGAAAAACTGTTTTTT.

V usage is TRBV12-3 or TRBV12-4 and J usage is TRBJ1-1; D is uncertain. This CDR3 is 14 amino acids long. V was cut by 2 bases and J by 1 base, with 8 bases left in between. CDR3 DNA: TGTGCCAGCAGTTTAATACGAGCGAACACTGAAGCTTTCTTT. This encodes CASSLIRANTEAFF.

The genes are TRBV7-9 and TRBJ1-1; D ambiguous. CDR1 is SEHNR, CDR2 FQNEAQ, per germline (reference sequence). V was pared by 1 base and J by 6 bases, with 15 bases between. The CDR3 runs to 15 residues. CDR3 loop: CASSLVGIGQPEAFF. CDR3 coding DNA: TGTGCCAGCAGCTTAGTGGGGATAGGGCAACCTGAAGCTTTCTTT.

In the case of this clonotype: This clone may be a read error of a much larger clone one base away. The V call is TRBV5-6, the J call TRBJ2-3; the D call may be TRBD1 or TRBD2 (6 bases each). Trimming left V 4 bases short and J 1 base short, with 13 bases between. Germline V gives CDR1 SGHDT, CDR2 YYEEEE. CDR3 length: 15 residues. The CDR3 region is CASSVPGAGTDTQYF. The CDR3 DNA sequence: TGTGCCAGCAGCGTACCGGGGGCCGGCACAGATACGCAGTATTTT.

Remarks on this clonotype: It may be a read error: a sequence one base away is much more abundant. This chain links TRBV4-3 with TRBJ1-6; TRBD1 might be the D (6 bases). CDR3 length: 15 amino acids. Germline values: CDR1 LGHNA, CDR2 YSLEER. CDR3 DNA: TGCGCCAACAGCCAAGAGTCACAGGGAAGGTCACCCCTCCACTTT. The encoded protein is CANSQESQGRSPLHF.

Of note for this clonotype: One end of the junction is discordant with germline, which a read error may explain. V gene TRBV11-2 combines with J gene TRBJ2-1; weak D call: TRBD1 (6 bases). The CDR3 sequence is 14 residues long. The germline CDR1 and CDR2 sequences are SGHAT and FQNNGV. CDR3 nucleotides: TGTGCCAGCAGCCCCCGACCAGGGGACAATGAGCAGCTCTTC. Protein product: CASSPRPGDNEQLF. The entire variable domain, with the rest obtained from reference TRBV11-2 and TRBJ2-1, is as follows: EAGVAQSPRYKIIEKRQSVAFWCNPISGHATLYWYQQILGQGPKLLIQFQNNGVVDDSQLPKDRFSAERLKGVDSTLKIQPAKLEDSAVYLCASSPRPGDNEQLFGPGTRLTVL.

The genes are TRBV11-2 and TRBJ2-7; D might be TRBD1 (5 bases). The V end was cut by 0 bases, the J end by 4 bases, with 13 bases between. Germline V gene lookup returns CDR1 SGHAT and CDR2 FQNNGV. The CDR3 runs 15 residues. CDR3 in DNA: TGTGCCAGCAGCTTAGATCTTCCCAGGACATACGAGCAGTACTTC. Translating gives CASSLDLPRTYEQYF.

With respect to this clonotype: One junction end does not reproduce the germline sequence, and a read error may be involved. V gene TRBV11-2 combines with J gene TRBJ2-1, with 10 bases matching TRBD2. CDR1 and CDR2 from the germline V gene are SGHAT and FQNNGV. CDR3 length: 15 residues. The CDR3 reads CGSSLAGLADNEQFF. DNA for the CDR3: TGTGGCAGCAGCTTGGCAGGACTAGCGGACAATGAGCAGTTCTTC.

Points on this clonotype: A much larger clonotype is one base distant, so this may be a read error. V and J are TRBV4-1 and TRBJ2-3; 9 bases fit TRBD2. The CDR3 is 18 amino acids. CDR1 is MGHRA, CDR2 YSYEKL, per germline. CDR3 coding DNA: TGCGCCAGCAGCCGGGGGGGTAGCGGGAGAACCGGCACAGATGCGCAGTATTTT. It codes for CASSRGGSGRTGTDAQYF.

On this clonotype: Given the absence of the conserved phenylalanine or tryptophan at the CDR3 end, a read error is likely. The rearrangement uses TRBV11-2 and TRBJ2-7; possibly TRBD1 for D (5 bases). Trimming took off 7 bases at V and 0 bases at J, with 16 bases between the two ends. CDR1 is SGHAT, CDR2 FQNNGV, per germline. The length of the CDR3 is 15 residues. CDR3: CASIFQGRLSYEQYL. As DNA, the CDR3 is TGTGCCAGCATCTTCCAGGGCCGTCTCTCCTACGAGCAGTACCTC.

The gene calls are TRBV11-2 and TRBJ1-4, with a tentative D call TRBD1 (5 bases). The germline CDR1 and CDR2 sequences are SGHAT and FQNNGV. Trimming pared 7 bases from V and 7 bases from J, leaving 16 bases between. The CDR3 has 14 residues. CDR3 loop: CASTLGKGFEKLFF. CDR3 bases: TGTGCCAGCACCTTGGGAAAGGGGTTTGAAAAACTGTTTTTT.

In the case of this clonotype: This clone may be a read error of a much larger clone one base away. V gene TRBV5-1 combines with J gene TRBJ2-3; 8 positions agree with TRBD2. Per the germline V gene, CDR1 is SGHRS and CDR2 is YFSETQ. The CDR3 is 15 amino acids. The CDR3 is CANSKGLDYTDTQYF. The CDR3 DNA reads TGCGCCAACAGCAAGGGACTAGACTACACAGATACGCAGTATTTT.

Regarding this clonotype: A much bigger clone sits one base away, suggesting this may be a read error. V gene TRBV4-1 combines with J gene TRBJ2-3, with D possibly being TRBD1 or TRBD2 (5 bases each). Germline CDR1 and CDR2: MGHRA and YSYEKL. Trimming removed 1 base at V and 8 bases at J, with 22 bases between. The CDR3 contains 17 residues. This chain's CDR3 is CASSQVGFTVGAGTQYF. The CDR3 DNA sequence: TGCGCCAGCAGCCAAGTCGGTTTCACAGTCGGGGCAGGTACGCAGTATTTT.

The chain uses TRBV11-2 and TRBJ1-2; D is perhaps TRBD1 (6 bases). The ends were cut back, 7 bases at V and 11 bases at J, with 20 bases in the middle. Germline loops: CDR1 SGHAT, CDR2 FQNNGV. The CDR3 loop spans 13 amino acids. The CDR3 DNA is TGTGCCAGCAATTCCCAGGGGCCCCTTGGTTACACCTTC. Translation: CASNSQGPLGYTF.

To note about this clonotype: Given a much more abundant clone one base away, this may be a read error. This rearrangement joins TRBV12-3 or TRBV12-4 to TRBJ2-2; a weak D match, TRBD1 (6 bases). CDR3 size: 14 residues. V was shortened by 10 bases and J by 0 bases, with 12 bases between the two germline ends. CDR3 sequence: CANRDTSNTGELFF. The CDR3 nucleotides read TGTGCCAACAGGGACACTTCGAACACCGGGGAGCTGTTTTTT.

V gene TRBV11-2 combines with J gene TRBJ2-4, with unresolved D. This CDR3 comprises 14 residues. Germline CDR1 and CDR2: SGHAT and FQNNGV. The CDR3 nucleotides are TGTGACGGCAGCTCCCGCCTAGCCAAAAACATTCAGTACTTC. Amino acids: CDGSSRLAKNIQYF.

V gene TRBV11-2 combines with J gene TRBJ2-7; 12 bases fit TRBD2. CDR3 length: 17 residues. J lost 0 bases, V lost 9 bases, and 12 bases had no gene match. Germline CDR1 SGHAT, CDR2 FQNNGV. The CDR3 loop reads CASNLALAGGSSYEQYF. The CDR3 bases are TGTGCCAGTAACTTAGCACTAGCGGGAGGTTCCTCCTACGAGCAGTACTTC.

A remark on this clonotype: This may arise from a read error, as a much more abundant clone is one base away. The chain couples TRBV6-2 or TRBV6-3 to TRBJ1-5; tentatively, D is TRBD1 (6 bases). CDR1 and CDR2 from the germline V gene are MNHEY and SVGEGT. The CDR3 loop spans 13 amino acids. V was trimmed by 8 bases and J by 3 bases, leaving 11 bases between them. DNA of the CDR3: TGTGCCAGCTGGGGGCGGGACAATCAGCCCCAGCATTTT. It encodes CASWGRDNQPQHF.